The 21 T cell receptor beta chains below come from one sample, sequenced in a study of shared clonotypes between healthy human individuals. Clones were sequenced by immunoSEQ multiplex PCR, and TCRdb holds only the in-frame ones, with some missing. Of some 350,000 clones listed, around two thirds are singletons. Sequenced sample: memory CD4+ T cells sorted from blood. Described subset: CD45RA-negative fraction. All receptors derive from a man in his thirties or forties in good health.

The J gene is TRBJ2-3, the V gene TRBV5-6; 13 nucleotides line up with TRBD2. The germline V gene has CDR1 SGHDT and CDR2 YYEEEE. V trimming: 3 bases; J trimming: 1 base; junction bases outside the gene matches: 2. CDR3 length: 16 amino acids. The CDR3 loop reads CASSSTSGRGTDTQYF. The DNA for the CDR3 is TGTGCCAGCAGCTCCACTAGCGGGAGGGGCACAGATACGCAGTATTTT. The variable domain in full, with the rest retrieved from reference TRBV5-6 and TRBJ2-3, is DAGVTQSPTHLIKTRGQQVTLRCSPKSGHDTVSWYQQALGQGPQFIFQYYEEEERQRGNFPDRFSGHQFPNYSSELNVNALLLGDSALYLCASSSTSGRGTDTQYFGPGTRLTVL.

This rearrangement joins TRBV11-2 to TRBJ2-5, with D perhaps matching TRBD1 or TRBD2 (6 bases each). The CDR3 sequence is 14 residues long. Germline values: CDR1 SGHAT, CDR2 FQNNGV. The ends were cut back, 5 bases at V and 8 bases at J, with 18 bases in the middle. The CDR3 spells CASSRVGGRATQYF. CDR3 coding DNA: TGTGCCAGCAGCCGTGTAGGGGGGAGAGCTACCCAGTACTTC.

The rearrangement links TRBV19 to TRBJ1-4, with 7 bases fitting TRBD1. The CDR3 extends over 14 amino acids. From germline, CDR1 is LNHDA and CDR2 SQIVND (reference sequence). V lost 9 bases, J lost 8 bases, and 12 bases stayed unmatched. The CDR3 nucleotides are TGTGCCAGCACACAAACGGACAGGCGAGAAAAACTGTTTTTT. This encodes CASTQTDRREKLFF. Full variable domain (outside the CDR3, taken from reference TRBV19 and TRBJ1-4): DGGITQSPKYLFRKEGQNVTLSCEQNLNHDAMYWYRQDPGQGLRLIYYSQIVNDFQKGDIAEGYSVSREKKESFPLTVTSAQKNPTAFYLCASTQTDRREKLFFGSGTQLSVL.

The chain couples TRBV10-3 to TRBJ2-2; D not resolved. Germline V gives CDR1 ENHRY, CDR2 SYGVKD. Trimming pared 5 bases from V and 10 bases from J, leaving 20 bases between. This CDR3 contains 15 residues. The CDR3 spells CAISQMVYSSQELFF. Written as DNA, the CDR3 is TGTGCCATCAGTCAGATGGTTTACTCCTCGCAGGAGCTGTTTTTT.

The chain recombines TRBV5-1 with TRBJ2-7; 13 bases agree with TRBD2. Looked up from germline, CDR1 is SGHRS and CDR2 is YFSETQ. The CDR3 spans 15 residues. The V segment lost 5 bases and the J segment 5 bases; nucleotides outside the gene matches: 7. The CDR3 spells CASRPGLAGPNEQYF. The CDR3 nucleotides are TGCGCCAGCAGACCGGGACTAGCGGGACCTAACGAGCAGTACTTC.

The chain uses TRBV7-2 and TRBJ2-7; 7 bases are shared with TRBD2. The CDR3 consists of 15 residues. V lost 2 bases, J lost 3 bases, and 7 bases stayed unmatched. The germline CDR1 and CDR2 sequences are SGHTA and FQGNSA. The CDR3 loop is CASSLNSLADYEQYF. The CDR3 region has the DNA TGTGCCAGCAGCTTAAACTCCCTAGCGGACTACGAGCAGTACTTC.

The rearrangement joins TRBV29-1 to TRBJ1-2; 7 bases line up with TRBD1. From germline, CDR1 is SQVTM and CDR2 ANQGSEA. The CDR3 extends over 14 amino acids. V lost 8 bases and J lost 4; bases outside the gene matches: 13. The DNA for the CDR3 is TGCAGCAGACGAGACGTACAGGGGCTCTATGGCTACACCTTC. Protein product: CSRRDVQGLYGYTF.

CDR3 in DNA: TGCGCCAGCAGCTTGGATGGACAGACTGGCTACACCTTC. Translated, it gives CASSLDGQTGYTF. This chain joins TRBV5-1 and TRBJ1-2; TRBD1 is a possible D gene (6 bases). The CDR3 consists of 13 residues. CDR1 and CDR2 (germline): SGHRS, YFSETQ. V lost 0 bases and J 7 bases, leaving 10 bases between the germline ends.

V gene TRBV7-9 combines with J gene TRBJ1-2, with D hard to call. Germline V gene sequence: CDR1 SEHNR, CDR2 FQNEAQ (reference sequence). CDR3 length: 13 amino acids. The V end lost 5 bases, the J end lost 4 bases, and 11 bases lay between the germline ends. The chain's CDR3 is CASSPGATYGYTF. In DNA form, the CDR3 reads TGTGCCAGCAGCCCAGGCGCTACCTATGGCTACACCTTC.

The rearrangement links TRBV6-5 to TRBJ2-3; possibly TRBD1 or TRBD2 for D (5 bases each). Trimming pared 4 bases from V and 8 bases from J, leaving 13 bases between. Germline V gene lookup returns CDR1 MNHEY and CDR2 SVGAGI. This CDR3 has 13 amino acids. CDR3 nucleotides: TGTGCCAGCAGTTCGTCCCAGAGGGGTACGCAGTATTTT. Amino acids: CASSSSQRGTQYF.

The chain's CDR3 is CASSLAPTGGGYNEQFF. Written as DNA, the CDR3 is TGCGCCAGCAGCTTGGCCCCAACGGGGGGGGGCTACAATGAGCAGTTCTTC. The J gene is TRBJ2-1, the V gene TRBV5-1, with 8 bases that match TRBD2. The J segment lost 3 bases and the V segment lost 0 bases, leaving 8 bases of the junction unmatched. Germline assignment: CDR1 SGHRS and CDR2 YFSETQ. The CDR3 is 17 amino acids.

V usage is TRBV14 and J usage is TRBJ2-1; 9 bases are a match to TRBD2. Germline-derived CDR1 and CDR2 are SGHDN and FVKESK. The length of the CDR3 is 16 residues. V shed 4 bases, J shed 6 bases, and the junction held 10 bases outside the gene matches. This chain's CDR3 is CASSPTGGRAGNEQFF. For the CDR3, the DNA is TGTGCCAGCAGCCCGACTGGCGGGAGGGCCGGCAATGAGCAGTTCTTC.

This clone appeared once. The rearrangement links TRBV28 to TRBJ1-1; D is possibly TRBD1 (5 bases). The V and J ends lost 7 bases and 0 bases respectively, with 18 bases between them. CDR3 length equals 16 residues. Germline assignment: CDR1 MDHEN and CDR2 SYDVKM. This CDR3 reads CASINGAGRVNTEAFF. CDR3 DNA sequence: TGTGCCAGCATCAATGGGGCGGGCAGAGTGAACACTGAAGCTTTCTTT.

About this clone itself: An end of the junction does not agree with germline; a read error may underlie this. V gene TRBV29-1 combines with J gene TRBJ1-1; D remains ambiguous. This CDR3 contains 11 residues. Germline V gene lookup returns CDR1 SQVTM and CDR2 ANQGSEA. Here the CDR3 reads CSALGNAEAFF. The CDR3, as DNA: TGCAGTGCCTTGGGGAACGCTGAAGCTTTCTTT.

With respect to this clone: This sample includes further DNA sequences coding for the same CDR3. The chain couples TRBV28 to TRBJ1-2, with no clear D. CDR1 and CDR2 from the germline V gene are MDHEN and SYDVKM. This CDR3 region has 14 residues. V shed 2 bases and J shed 5 bases, with 12 bases lying between them. The CDR3 DNA reads TGTGCCAGCAGTTTAGTATCGGGCTATTATGGCTACACCTTC. Its translation: CASSLVSGYYGYTF.

The genes are TRBV27 and TRBJ2-4; D gene unclear. The V and J ends lost 3 bases and 4 bases respectively, with 7 bases between them. CDR1 is MNHEY and CDR2 is SMNVEV in the germline V gene (reference sequence). The CDR3 covers 13 residues. DNA of the CDR3: TGTGCCAGCAGTTTCGATGAGAAAAACATTCAGTACTTC. Protein: CASSFDEKNIQYF.

The rearrangement uses TRBV7-9 and TRBJ1-4; the D is unclear. V was cut by 2 bases and J by 0 bases, with 4 bases left in between. The germline gives CDR1 SEHNR, CDR2 FQNEAQ (reference sequence). This CDR3 spans 14 amino acids. CDR3 residues: CASSLRATNEKLFF. DNA for the CDR3: TGTGCCAGCAGCTTACGGGCAACTAATGAAAAACTGTTTTTT.

This clone has a single count. This chain joins TRBV6-1 and TRBJ1-4, with D hard to call. The CDR3 sequence is 13 residues long. CDR1 and CDR2 from the germline V gene are MNHNS and SASEGT. V shed 7 bases and J shed 4 bases, with 10 bases lying between them. The CDR3 DNA follows: TGTGCCAGCACCATAAGCTATAATGAAAAACTGTTTTTT. It translates to CASTISYNEKLFF.

The V and J genes are TRBV27 and TRBJ2-7; TRBD1 aligns across 7 bases. J lost 0 bases, V lost 5 bases, and 22 bases had no gene match. This CDR3 is built from 20 residues. Germline loops: CDR1 MNHEY, CDR2 SMNVEV (reference sequence). In DNA, the CDR3 is TGTGCCAGCAGTCCTCCTACCTTCTCCCCGGACAGGCTTGGCTCCTACGAGCAGTACTTC. This translates into CASSPPTFSPDRLGSYEQYF.

This clone came up a few times. The J gene is TRBJ2-1, the V gene TRBV10-2, with TRBD2 identical over 11 bases. The CDR3 is 14 residues long. Germline values: CDR1 WSHSY, CDR2 SAAADI. Germline trimming cut 7 bases from V and 5 bases from J; bases unmatched to any gene: 4. In nucleotides, the CDR3 is TGCGCCAGCATGGGGACTAGCGGCGACAATGAGCAGTTCTTC. Its protein product is CASMGTSGDNEQFF.

The chain carries TRBV7-2 and TRBJ2-5, with D unclear. V lost 5 bases and J 5 bases, leaving 15 bases between the germline ends. CDR1 is SGHTA and CDR2 is FQGNSA in the germline V gene. The CDR3 loop spans 14 amino acids. The CDR3 nucleotides are TGTGCCAGCAGCATCCCCCCGACCCTGGAGACCCAGTACTTC. Its protein is CASSIPPTLETQYF.